This T cell receptor (beta chain) was found in a study of monozygotic twins with inflammatory bowel disease. Points from the study as a whole: IBD-affected twins scored below their healthy co-twins in TCRbeta diversity (inverse Simpson).

Germline V gene data show CDR1 as DFQATT and CDR2 as SNEGSKA (reference sequence). The CDR3 covers 17 residues. For every TCR library, about 4,000 ng of total RNA was used. Amplification of TCRalpha and TCRbeta cDNA involved two nested PCRs that ran for 16 and 9 cycles. Reanalyzing the 5' RACE reads, TCRdb keeps one entry per CDR3 protein, without DNA. This sample's table reports 200,000 to 250,000 distinct CDR3 sequences. Concerning this clonotype itself: Antigen unknown.

J is TRBJ1-2 and V is TRBV20-1; absent DNA, TCRdb's TRBD1 call cannot be checked. The sample was blood. The sequence was obtained from a human donor with ulcerative colitis or Crohn's disease, or a healthy co-twin of an affected twin (not recorded which). CDR3 sequence: CSASLNSGTGGGNGYTF.